The clone carrying this T cell receptor beta chain registers medium-sized by frequency. Its matching antigen is unknown. This record belongs to a study of CXCR3-negative and CXCR3-positive naive CD8 T cells. Overall study: About 140 million TRB reads were obtained overall (about 1.5 +/- 0.3 million per library). Study conclusions and caveats: Comparison of naive CXCR3-negative and CXCR3-positive cells revealed similar TRBV-TRBJ usage, while memory cells differed. A higher hydrophobicity marked the TRB CDR3s of CXCR3-positive naive cells versus CXCR3-negative naive cells.

Triplicate approximately 270,000-cell sorts were made of each CD8+ T cell subset. From germline, CDR1 is SGHTA and CDR2 FQGNSA. This CDR3 is 17 amino acids long. UMI-labeled TRB cDNA libraries were prepared by 5' RACE. TCRdb reprocessed the 5' RACE reads, with one entry per CDR3 protein and no DNA. The repertoire table contains some 8,400 distinct CDR3 sequences. V and J are TRBV7-2 and TRBJ1-1; the TRBD1 assignment by TCRdb is unverifiable without DNA. The material sequenced was naive CXCR3+ CD8+ T cells from blood. Documented subset: CD45RO-CCR7+CD27+CD95- naive CD8+ T cells expressing CXCR3 (TNR3+). The source of this sequence is a human donor in good health. Some clones in this sample may be carry-over from other donors' samples. This CDR3 is CASTPPGYSLMNTEAFF.